This is a list of T cell receptor beta chains from one sample in a study of shared clonotypes between healthy human individuals. Measured with immunoSEQ multiplex PCR; TCRdb has only the in-frame clones, and not every one. The table records 150,000 to 200,000 clones, about 68% of them present only once. Sequencing used memory CD4+ T cells sorted from blood. The source is a man aged 30 to 45 in good health. Both conserved end residues are part of each CDR3. A D gene is named only where the DNA matches it firmly. Where a row states a size, it is once, few, many or the class of an expanded clone; other rows omit it.

>NA|TRBV7-4|NA|TRBJ2-7
TGTGCCAGCAGCTTAGCGGGGGTGCACTACGAGCAGTACTTC
CASSLAGVHYEQYF
>NA|TRBV6-5|NA|TRBJ2-1
TGTGCCAGCAGTTTTGCAGCGAGCTCCTACAATGAGCAGTTCTTC
CASSFAASSYNEQFF
>NA|TRBV28|TRBD2|TRBJ2-5
TGTGCCAGCAGTAGCGGGAGAAGCGGTGGGAAGACCCAGTACTTC
CASSSGRSGGKTQYF
>many|TRBV12-5|NA|TRBJ2-2
TGTGCTAGTGGTTTCGGGGCGACCGGGGAGCTGTTTTTT
CASGFGATGELFF
>once|TRBV10-2|NA|TRBJ2-7
TGCGCCAGCAGTGTGGACGGGAGCTCCTACGAGCAGTACTTC
CASSVDGSSYEQYF
>NA|TRBV2|NA|TRBJ2-3
TGTGCCAGCAGTGAAGCGCGTAGAGATACGCAGTATTTT
CASSEARRDTQYF
>NA|TRBV5-1|NA|TRBJ2-7
TGCGCCAGCGGGAGTGGGGGACCGACCTACGAGCAGTACTTC
CASGSGGPTYEQYF
>NA|TRBV6-1|NA|TRBJ1-2
TGTGCCAGCAGTGTTGGGCTGATTTATGGCTACACCTTC
CASSVGLIYGYTF
>NA|TRBV4-3|NA|TRBJ2-2
TGCGCCAGCAGCCATTCCCAGGCGGGCACCGGGGAGCTGTTTTTT
CASSHSQAGTGELFF
>NA|TRBV5-4|TRBD2|TRBJ2-1
TGTGCCAGTGGCGGGGGCTCCTACAATGAGCAGTTCTTC
CASGGGSYNEQFF
>NA|TRBV7-8|NA|TRBJ2-3
TGTGCCAGCAGCTTAGATAGCAGCAGAGCGCAGTATTTT
CASSLDSSRAQYF
>NA|TRBV7-2|TRBD2|TRBJ2-7
TGTGCCAGCAGCTTGCAGCGGGAGGTGGTCGACGAGCAGTACTTC
CASSLQREVVDEQYF
>few|TRBV5-1|NA|TRBJ2-7
TGCGCCAGCAGCCCGATCCTAGGTTCAGGCGCCTACGAGCAGTACTTC
CASSPILGSGAYEQYF
>NA|TRBV6-6|NA|TRBJ2-7
TGTGCCAGCAGCAGACTTGACAGTTTGTACGAGCAGTACTTC
CASSRLDSLYEQYF
>NA|TRBV2|NA|TRBJ1-5
TGTGCCAGCAGTGAAGCGCTTCGACACGACTTCGAGCCCCAGCATTTT
CASSEALRHDFEPQHF
>NA|TRBV5-6|TRBD1|TRBJ2-1
TGTGCCAGCAGCTCGACCGGGACAGGGGTCTACAATGAGCAGTTCTTC
CASSSTGTGVYNEQFF
>NA|TRBV4-2|NA|TRBJ2-7
TGTGCCAGCAGCCAAGATCGAGACTTGGGGCGCTACGAGCAGTACTTC
CASSQDRDLGRYEQYF
>NA|TRBV29-1|NA|TRBJ2-4
TGCAGCGTTCGCGGGAACTTAGCCAAAAACATTCAGTACTTC
CSVRGNLAKNIQYF
>NA|TRBV7-9|TRBD1|TRBJ2-1
TGTGCCAGCAGCTTAGGTCAGGGGGCCGATGAGCAGTTCTTC
CASSLGQGADEQFF
>few|TRBV5-5|NA|TRBJ2-5
TGTGCCAGCAGCTTAGAGGGGACCCCGGGAGAGACCCAGTACTTC
CASSLEGTPGETQYF
>NA|TRBV10-2|NA|TRBJ2-5
TGCGCCAGCAGCTGGGCGGTTGGCCAAGAGACCCAGTACTTC
CASSWAVGQETQYF
>NA|TRBV28|NA|TRBJ2-7
TGTGCCAGCATAACTAGGTTAGGCGAGCAGTACTTC
CASITRLGEQYF
>few|TRBV5-1|NA|TRBJ2-5
TGCGCCAGCAGCTTGCGTCTAGGGTCAGAGACCCAGTACTTC
CASSLRLGSETQYF
>NA|TRBV28|NA|TRBJ1-2
TGTGCCAGCAGCAATCCCCGAACCTATGGCTACACCTTC
CASSNPRTYGYTF
>few|TRBV7-9|TRBD2|TRBJ2-7
TGTGCCAGCAGCTCCCACGGGGGGGCACCCTACGAGCAGTACTTC
CASSSHGGAPYEQYF
>NA|TRBV19|NA|TRBJ1-5
TGTGCCAGTAGTATAGATGGAGTCAATCAGCCCCAGCATTTT
CASSIDGVNQPQHF
>NA|TRBV5-4|TRBD2|TRBJ2-3
TGTGCCAGCAGCCCGGTACTAGCGGGAGACACGCAGTATTTT
CASSPVLAGDTQYF
>NA|TRBV7-8|NA|TRBJ2-5
TGTGCCAGCAGCTTAACGGTGGGGCAAGAGACCCAGTACTTC
CASSLTVGQETQYF
>NA|TRBV7-8|TRBD2|TRBJ2-1
TGTGCCAGCAGCTTAGGGACTAGCGGGAGATGGAATGAGCAGTTCTTC
CASSLGTSGRWNEQFF
>NA|TRBV6-6|NA|TRBJ1-2
TGTGCCAGCAGTTACGATCTGGGTAGGGATGGCTACACCTTC
CASSYDLGRDGYTF
>few|TRBV5-1|TRBD1|TRBJ2-7
TGCGCCAGCAGCCCGGTAAGGACAGGAGACTACGAGCAGTACTTC
CASSPVRTGDYEQYF
>few|TRBV27|TRBD2|TRBJ2-7
TGTGCCAGCAGTTTAGTGACTAGCGGGAGTAACGAGCAGTACTTC
CASSLVTSGSNEQYF
>NA|TRBV15|NA|TRBJ2-6
TGTGCCACCAGCAGAGATCCCATGTTGTCTGGGGCCAACGTCCTGACTTTC
CATSRDPMLSGANVLTF
>few|TRBV28|NA|TRBJ1-5
TGTGCCAGCAAAAATCGGGGGCTTAATCAGCCCCAGCATTTT
CASKNRGLNQPQHF
>NA|TRBV11-2|NA|TRBJ2-7
TGTGCCAGCAGCTTAGGGGCCGGGACTTCGAGCTCCTACGAGCAGTACTTC
CASSLGAGTSSSYEQYF
>NA|TRBV29-1|NA|TRBJ1-1
TGCAGCGTTGTATTCAGGGTAGAGGGCACTGAAGCTTTCTTT
CSVVFRVEGTEAFF
>NA|TRBV18|NA|TRBJ2-5
TGTGCCAGCTCCCCTCGAACAGGCGGGGTAGAGACCCAGTACTTC
CASSPRTGGVETQYF
>NA|TRBV5-5|TRBD1|TRBJ1-4
TGTGCCAGCAGCTTCGGACAGGTTGCAACTAATGAAAAACTGTTTTTT
CASSFGQVATNEKLFF
>many|TRBV14|NA|TRBJ1-4
TGTGCCAGCAGCCAAAGTGTCGCCTGGAAACTGTTTTTT
CASSQSVAWKLFF
>NA|TRBV2|NA|TRBJ2-7
TGTGCCAGCAGTCCAGGGGTCTACGAGCAGTACTTC
CASSPGVYEQYF
>once|TRBV4-3|NA|TRBJ2-2
TGCGCCAGCAGCCAGGACTTAAATACAAAGCTGTTTTTT
CASSQDLNTKLFF
>NA|TRBV7-9|TRBD2|TRBJ2-1
TGTGCCAGCAGCTTTAGTTCGTCAGCGGGAGATGAGCAGTTCTTC
CASSFSSSAGDEQFF
>NA|TRBV7-2|NA|TRBJ2-1
TGTGCCAGCAGCCTGGGCAGGGTACCTACTAATGAGCAGTTCTTC
CASSLGRVPTNEQFF
>NA|TRBV2|NA|TRBJ1-1
TGTGCCAGCAGTCAAACAGGTGGAGCTTTCTTT
CASSQTGGAFF
>few|TRBV14|TRBD2|TRBJ2-1
TGTGCCAGCAGCCAGATAGCGGGAAGGGGCAATGAGCAGTTCTTC
CASSQIAGRGNEQFF
>NA|TRBV5-4|NA|TRBJ2-2
TGTGCCAGCAGCTCCTGGCTCTCCACCGGGGAGCTGTTTTTT
CASSSWLSTGELFF
>NA|TRBV29-1|NA|TRBJ1-2
TGCAGCGTTTCAACCCAGGAGGCGGGTTATGGCTACACCTTC
CSVSTQEAGYGYTF
>NA|TRBV7-2|TRBD2|TRBJ2-3
TGTGCCAGCAGCTTAGCTAGCGGGAGCACAGATACGCAGTATTTT
CASSLASGSTDTQYF
>NA|TRBV5-1|NA|TRBJ2-3
TGCGCCAGCAGCTCTAGCCAACACACAGATACGCAGTATTTT
CASSSSQHTDTQYF
>NA|TRBV7-9|NA|TRBJ1-2
TGTGCCAGCAGCTTAGCCCTTTTAGGTAGGACCTTC
CASSLALLGRTF
>NA|TRBV5-1|NA|TRBJ2-7
TGCGCCAGCAGCTTCTCCGGCTACGAGCAGTACTTC
CASSFSGYEQYF
>NA|TRBV10-2|NA|TRBJ2-5
TGCGCCAGCAGTGGTCGGTTACAAGAGACCCAGTACTTC
CASSGRLQETQYF
>NA|TRBV5-1|NA|TRBJ1-2
TGCGCCAGCAGCTTGTCGGCCAGTTATGGCTACACCTTC
CASSLSASYGYTF